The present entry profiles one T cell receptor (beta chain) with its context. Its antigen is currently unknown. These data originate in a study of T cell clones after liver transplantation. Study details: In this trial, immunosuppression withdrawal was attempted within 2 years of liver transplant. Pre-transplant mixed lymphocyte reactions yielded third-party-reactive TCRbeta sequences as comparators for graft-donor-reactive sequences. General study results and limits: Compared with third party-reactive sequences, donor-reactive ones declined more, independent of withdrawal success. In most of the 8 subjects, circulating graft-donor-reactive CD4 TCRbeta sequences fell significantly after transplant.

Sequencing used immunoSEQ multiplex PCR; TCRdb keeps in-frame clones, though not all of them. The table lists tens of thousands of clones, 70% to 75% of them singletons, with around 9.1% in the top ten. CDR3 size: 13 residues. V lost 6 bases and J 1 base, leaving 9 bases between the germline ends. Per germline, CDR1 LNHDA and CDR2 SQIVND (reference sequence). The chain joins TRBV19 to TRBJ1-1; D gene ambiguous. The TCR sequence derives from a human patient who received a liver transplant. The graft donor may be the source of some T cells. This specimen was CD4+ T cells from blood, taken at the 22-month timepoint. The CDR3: CASRQTKNTEAFF. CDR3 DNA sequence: TGTGCCAGTAGACAGACTAAGAACACTGAAGCTTTCTTT. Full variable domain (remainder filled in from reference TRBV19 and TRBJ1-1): DGGITQSPKYLFRKEGQNVTLSCEQNLNHDAMYWYRQDPGQGLRLIYYSQIVNDFQKGDIAEGYSVSREKKESFPLTVTSAQKNPTAFYLCASRQTKNTEAFFGQGTRLTVV.